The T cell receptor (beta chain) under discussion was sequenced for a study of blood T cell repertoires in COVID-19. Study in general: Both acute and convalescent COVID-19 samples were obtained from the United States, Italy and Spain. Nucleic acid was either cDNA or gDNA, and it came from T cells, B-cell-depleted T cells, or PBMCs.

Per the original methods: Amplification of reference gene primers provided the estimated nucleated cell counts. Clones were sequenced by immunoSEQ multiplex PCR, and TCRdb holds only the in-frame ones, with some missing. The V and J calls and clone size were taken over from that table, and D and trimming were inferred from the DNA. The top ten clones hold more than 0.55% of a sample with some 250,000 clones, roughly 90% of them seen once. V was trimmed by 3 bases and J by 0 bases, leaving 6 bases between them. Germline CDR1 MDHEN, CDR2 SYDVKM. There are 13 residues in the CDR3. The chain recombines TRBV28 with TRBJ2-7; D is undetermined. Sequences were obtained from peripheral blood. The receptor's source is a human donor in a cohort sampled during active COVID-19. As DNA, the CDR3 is TGTGCCAGCAGTTTGGCCAGCTCCTACGAGCAGTACTTC. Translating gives CASSLASSYEQYF. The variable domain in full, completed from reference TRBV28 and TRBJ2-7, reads DVKVTQSSRYLVKRTGEKVFLECVQDMDHENMFWYRQDPGLGLRLIYFSYDVKMKEKGDIPEGYSVSREKKERFSLILESASTNQTSMYLCASSLASSYEQYFGPGTRLTVT.